This T cell receptor beta chain stems from a study of cytomegalovirus exposure and HLA in healthy donors. Notes on this clone: Its target is not known.

Points from the study as a whole: A prior analysis recorded that most TCR beta V segments were productive about 90% or about 30% of the time. Later on, a genetic analysis was performed. It linked a missense variant in DCLRE1C with V- and J-gene trimming of TCR beta. The authors considered a cluster of highly shared sequence variants likely to be a sequencing artifact.

PCR primers comprised 60 Vbeta and 13 Jbeta primers. The table came from immunoSEQ multiplex PCR; TCRdb's copy has only in-frame clones and leaves some out. The sample carries tens of thousands of clones, roughly 80% recorded once. The sequence came from a woman aged 30 to 39 in good health and CMV-seronegative. Sequencing was carried out using PBMCs.

CDR3 amino acids: CASSVAGRDGYTF. The DNA of the CDR3 is TGTGCCAGCAGCGTAGCAGGGAGGGATGGCTACACCTTC. The chain carries TRBV9 and TRBJ1-2; TRBD1 might be the D (5 bases). Germline V CDR1 and CDR2: SGDLS, YYNGEE. Trimming shortened V by 0 bases and J by 6 bases, and 9 bases separated the two germline ends. The CDR3 is made up of 13 amino acids.